The clone carrying this TCR beta chain has a handful of counts. As yet, its antigen is unknown. The data originate from a study of cytomegalovirus exposure and HLA in healthy donors. Study-wide findings and caveats: The investigators catalogued 164 TCR beta chains as cytomegalovirus-associated. Most CMV-associated TCR beta chains appeared HLA-restricted in a later analysis.

There are 10 residues in the CDR3. The germline CDR1 and CDR2 sequences are MDHEN and SYDVKM. The V end was cut by 5 bases, the J end by 10 bases, with 6 bases between. The PCR ran on 60 Vbeta and 13 Jbeta primers. Sequencing was performed with immunoSEQ multiplex PCR; in TCRdb, only in-frame clones are kept and a portion is missing. In the table there are more than 95,000 clones, over 9% of which are singletons. The chain combines TRBV28 with TRBJ2-1, with D unclear. This sequence originates from a man between 40 and 49 years old in good health and CMV-seropositive. The source material was PBMCs. This CDR3 is CASSGLEQFF. In DNA form, the CDR3 reads TGTGCCAGCAGTGGCTTAGAGCAGTTCTTC.